What follows are 4 T cell receptor beta chains derived from one specimen sequenced in a study of blood T cell repertoires in COVID-19. The data were produced by immunoSEQ multiplex PCR, yet TCRdb's version contains in-frame clones alone and is incomplete. The sample consists of 95,000 to 110,000 clones, 84% of them appearing once. Source material: peripheral blood. The source of these receptors is a human donor in a cohort sampled during active or convalescent COVID-19.

Turning to this clone: This sample includes further DNA sequences coding for the same CDR3. V and J are TRBV7-2 and TRBJ1-1, with D tentatively TRBD1 (5 bases). CDR1 is SGHTA and CDR2 is FQGNSA in the germline V gene. With 5 bases removed from V and 4 bases from J, the gap between germline ends came to 11 bases. The CDR3 has 13 residues. For the CDR3, the DNA is TGTGCCAGCAGCCAGGGTTATGGCACTGAAGCTTTCTTT. This sequence encodes CASSQGYGTEAFF.

V gene TRBV3-1 (or the pseudogene TRBV3-2) combines with J gene TRBJ2-1; D not certain. The CDR3 consists of 15 residues. The germline V and J ends were trimmed by 4 bases and 5 bases, with 15 bases remaining between them. CDR1 is LGHDT, CDR2 YNNKEL, per germline (reference sequence). CDR3 loop: CASSPQHQVNNEQFF. CDR3 in DNA: TGTGCCAGCAGCCCTCAGCACCAGGTTAACAATGAGCAGTTCTTC.

V is TRBV7-9 and J is TRBJ1-1, with D uncertain. V was shortened by 4 bases and J by 0 bases, with 15 bases between the two germline ends. Germline lookup yields CDR1 SEHNR and CDR2 FQNEAQ (reference sequence). CDR3 size: 16 residues. CDR3 DNA: TGTGCCAGCAGCTCCCTGGCGGGAGGGCTGAACACTGAAGCTTTCTTT. It encodes CASSSLAGGLNTEAFF. Full variable domain (missing parts from reference TRBV7-9 and TRBJ1-1): DTGVSQNPRHKITKRGQNVTFRCDPISEHNRLYWYRQTLGQGPEFLTYFQNEAQLEKSRLLSDRFSAERPKGSFSTLEIQRTEQGDSAMYLCASSSLAGGLNTEAFFGQGTRLTVV.

The V and J genes are TRBV14 and TRBJ2-1; tentative D call: TRBD2 (6 bases). The CDR3 runs 13 residues. Germline-derived CDR1 and CDR2 are SGHDN and FVKESK. The V end lost 4 bases, the J end lost 16 bases, and 20 bases lay between the germline ends. CDR3 bases: TGTGCCAGCAGCCCCGGGGCGTGGGGGGAAGACTTCTTC. Translation: CASSPGAWGEDFF. Full variable domain (rest looked up from reference TRBV14 and TRBJ2-1): EAGVTQFPSHSVIEKGQTVTLRCDPISGHDNLYWYRRVMGKEIKFLLHFVKESKQDESGMPNNRFLAERTGGTYSTLKVQPAELEDSGVYFCASSPGAWGEDFFGPGTRLTVL.